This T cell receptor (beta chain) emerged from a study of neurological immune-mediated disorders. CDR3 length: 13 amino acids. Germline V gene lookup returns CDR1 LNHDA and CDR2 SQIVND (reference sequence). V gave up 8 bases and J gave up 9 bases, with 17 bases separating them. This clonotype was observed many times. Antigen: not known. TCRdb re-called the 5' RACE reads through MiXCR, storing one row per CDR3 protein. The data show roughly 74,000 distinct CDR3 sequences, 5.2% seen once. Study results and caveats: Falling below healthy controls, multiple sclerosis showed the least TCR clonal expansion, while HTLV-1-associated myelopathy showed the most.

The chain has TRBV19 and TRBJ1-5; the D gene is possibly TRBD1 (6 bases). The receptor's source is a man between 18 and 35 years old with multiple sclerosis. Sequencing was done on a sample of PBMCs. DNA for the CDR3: TGTGCCAGTGAGGAGACAGGTCTTCCGCCCCAGCATTTT. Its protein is CASEETGLPPQHF.